These T cell receptor beta chains were read from a single sample in a study of CD8 T cells in Susac syndrome. MiXCR, applied by TCRdb to the immunoSEQ multiplex PCR reads, yields one record per CDR3 protein. The profile shows some 100,000 distinct CDR3 sequences, 95% of them singletons. The sequenced sample consisted of CD8+ T cells from PBMCs. The receptors shown here come from a human donor with Susac syndrome. The CDR3 runs from the conserved cysteine through the conserved F or W. A D gene is named only where the DNA matches it firmly. Expanded clones get a size class; other rows say once, few or many, or leave the size out.

V	D	size	J	DNA	CDR3
TRBV15	-	-	TRBJ2-7	TGTGCCACCAGCAGAGGGTCAGGGCCATCCTACGAGCAGTACTTC	CATSRGSGPSYEQYF
TRBV4-1	-	few	TRBJ1-1	TGCGCCAGCAGCCAAGATTCCGGGGTGAACACTGAAGCTTTCTTT	CASSQDSGVNTEAFF
TRBV6-6	-	-	TRBJ2-3	TGTGCCAGCAGTTACCCGGCAGGGATGAGCACAGATACGCAGTATTTT	CASSYPAGMSTDTQYF
TRBV2	-	-	TRBJ2-3	TGTGCCAGCGACCTCGAGGGGGGATGGGATACGCAGTATTTT	CASDLEGGWDTQYF
TRBV27	-	once	TRBJ2-5	TGTGCCGCGGGGCAAGGGGCTACGGAGACCCAGTACTTC	CAAGQGATETQYF
TRBV4-1	TRBD2	-	TRBJ2-5	TGCGCCAGCAGCCAAGGCCCCTGGGGTCTAGCGGGGGGCATGGAGACCCAGTACTTC	CASSQGPWGLAGGMETQYF
TRBV18	TRBD1	-	TRBJ2-5	TGTGCCAGCTCACCAGGGACAGGGAGATCGGAGACCCAGTACTTC	CASSPGTGRSETQYF
TRBV24-1	TRBD1	-	TRBJ2-2	TGTGCCACCAGTGATTTAGGGGGACAGGGGAACACCGGGGAGCTGTTTTTT	CATSDLGGQGNTGELFF
TRBV5-8	TRBD1	-	TRBJ2-3	TGTGCCAGCAGCACTGGACAGGTTCCCGATACGCAGTATTTT	CASSTGQVPDTQYF
TRBV19	TRBD2	-	TRBJ2-5	TGTGCCAGTAGTCCGCAGCGGGGGCCACAAGAGACCCAGTACTTC	CASSPQRGPQETQYF
TRBV3-1	-	-	TRBJ2-5	TGTGCCAGCAGCCGAGAGACAGGGAGGTTCGAGACCCAGTACTTC	CASSRETGRFETQYF
TRBV29-1	TRBD1	-	TRBJ2-7	TGCAGCGCTACTACAGGGGCGGCCTACGAGCAGTACTTC	CSATTGAAYEQYF
TRBV12-3/TRBV12-4	-	-	TRBJ1-6	TGTGCCAGCAGTTTAGCGGCAGGGGTTGATTCACCCCTCCACTTT	CASSLAAGVDSPLHF
TRBV18	TRBD2	-	TRBJ2-3	TGTGCCAGCTCCGGTCCCGGGACTAGCGGGAGGACAGATACGCAGTATTTT	CASSGPGTSGRTDTQYF
TRBV25-1	-	-	TRBJ2-7	TGTGCCAGCAGTGAATATAGGACTTCGGAGCAGTACTTC	CASSEYRTSEQYF
TRBV20-1	TRBD1	once	TRBJ1-1	TGCAGTTCAATAGACAGGGGCACTGAAGCTTTCTTT	CSSIDRGTEAFF
TRBV9	-	-	TRBJ1-5	TGTGCCAGCAGCCCAAAGGGGGGCGTTCAGCCCCAGCATTTT	CASSPKGGVQPQHF
TRBV4-1	TRBD1	once	TRBJ1-2	TGCGCCAGCAGCCAACGATGGGGACAGGGAGATATTGGGGGCTACACCTTC	CASSQRWGQGDIGGYTF
TRBV27	-	once	TRBJ1-5	TGTGCCAGCAGTTTAAGGCGAGGTAACGAAAATCAGCCCCAGCATTTT	CASSLRRGNENQPQHF
TRBV2	TRBD1	-	TRBJ2-6	TGTGCCAGCCGACAGGGGACCAACGTCCTGACTTTC	CASRQGTNVLTF